Listed below are T cell receptor beta chains from one sample, sequenced in a study of Ad26.COV2.S vaccination and SARS-CoV-2 variants. Method: immunoSEQ multiplex PCR; TCRdb's copy keeps in-frame clones and lacks some. The data hold roughly 700,000 clones, with 70% to 90% observed a single time. This specimen consisted of peripheral blood, obtained in a trial of Ad26.COV2.S vaccine versus placebo. All receptors come from a person between 18 and 60 years old who received the Ad26.COV2.S COVID-19 vaccine or a placebo. Each CDR3 is given with its conserved first and last residue. The D gene is left open where the match is weak. Clone size is stated in some rows and not others, as once, few, many or a class when expanded.

cdr3_aa cdr3_nt clone_size d_call j_call v_call
CASSLGVGQPQHF TGTGCCAGCAGCTTAGGGGTGGGTCAGCCCCAGCATTTT NA NA TRBJ1-5 TRBV11-1
CASSQYLGQRYTTNEKLFF TGTGCCAGCAGCCAATACCTCGGACAGCGGTATACAACTAATGAAAAACTGTTTTTT once NA TRBJ1-4 TRBV3-1/TRBV3-2
CASVQRRDYGYTF TGTGCCAGCGTCCAGCGGCGGGACTATGGCTACACCTTC NA NA TRBJ1-2 TRBV2
CASSLRGPGTGFEQYF TGCGCCAGCAGCTTGAGGGGTCCCGGGACAGGGTTCGAGCAGTACTTC NA TRBD1 TRBJ2-7 TRBV5-1
CASKEGAVDGYTF TGTGCCAGCAAAGAAGGGGCGGTGGATGGCTACACCTTC NA NA TRBJ1-2 TRBV2
CASSLLSPANEQFF TGTGCCAGCAGCCTCCTCTCCCCCGCCAATGAGCAGTTCTTC NA NA TRBJ2-1 TRBV11-2
CATHEGNEQFF TGTGCCACCCACGAGGGGAATGAGCAGTTCTTC once NA TRBJ2-1 TRBV19
CASSLRKSDTQYF TGTGCCAGCTCACTCCGGAAGTCAGATACGCAGTATTTT NA NA TRBJ2-3 TRBV7-2
CASSSRRDRVNTGELFF TGTGCCAGCAGCTCGCGCCGGGACAGGGTCAACACCGGGGAGCTGTTTTTT NA TRBD1 TRBJ2-2 TRBV5-4
CASTPLGPADTGELFF TGTGCCAGCACCCCCCTGGGGCCAGCGGACACCGGGGAGCTGTTTTTT NA NA TRBJ2-2 TRBV7-2
CAWSVLYTEAFF TGTGCCTGGAGTGTACTCTACACTGAAGCTTTCTTT NA NA TRBJ1-1 TRBV30
CAIGTTGGTEAFF TGTGCCATCGGAACGACAGGGGGAACTGAAGCTTTCTTT NA TRBD1 TRBJ1-1 TRBV10-3
CASSSRGEMYQPQHF TGTGCCAGTAGCTCCAGGGGGGAGATGTATCAGCCCCAGCATTTT NA TRBD1 TRBJ1-5 TRBV19
CASSPSTPVGYTF TGTGCCAGCTCACCCAGCACCCCGGTTGGCTACACCTTC once NA TRBJ1-2 TRBV18
CASSLGTSLYEQYF TGTGCCAGCAGCTTGGGGACAAGTCTTTACGAGCAGTACTTC NA NA TRBJ2-7 TRBV7-2
CASSTLAGGVDEQFF TGTGCCAGCAGCACCCTGGCGGGAGGGGTCGATGAGCAGTTCTTC NA TRBD2 TRBJ2-1 TRBV9
CASSIEIAGPSYEQYF TGTGCCAGTAGTATTGAGATAGCGGGTCCTTCCTACGAGCAGTACTTC NA TRBD2 TRBJ2-7 TRBV19
CAWSMGISGNTIYF TGTGCCTGGAGTATGGGAATCTCTGGAAACACCATATATTTT NA NA TRBJ1-3 TRBV30
CAWRGTGGSNQPQHF TGTGCCTGGAGGGGGACAGGGGGTAGCAATCAGCCCCAGCATTTT NA TRBD1 TRBJ1-5 TRBV30
CASSNVISGANVLTF TGTGCCAGCAGCAACGTCATCTCTGGGGCCAACGTCCTGACTTTC NA NA TRBJ2-6 TRBV5-6
CASSYSMGRHTGELFF TGTGCCAGCAGTTACTCGATGGGACGACACACCGGGGAGCTGTTTTTT few NA TRBJ2-2 TRBV6-5
CASSLGGGDHQPQHF TGTGCCAGCTCCCTCGGGGGAGGGGATCATCAGCCCCAGCATTTT once NA TRBJ1-5 TRBV18
CASSSQGRGNEKLFF TGTGCCAGCAGCTCGCAGGGGAGGGGGAATGAAAAACTGTTTTTT NA NA TRBJ1-4 TRBV7-2
CASSLSGTSGRRGEQFF TGTGCCAGCAGTTTATCAGGGACTAGCGGGAGGAGGGGTGAGCAGTTCTTC NA TRBD2 TRBJ2-1 TRBV27
CASSAGTGVRNQPQHF TGTGCCAGCAGTGCCGGGACAGGAGTTCGAAATCAGCCCCAGCATTTT NA TRBD1 TRBJ1-5 TRBV6-1
CASSGPGTVNSRANYGYTF TGTGCCAGCAGCGGACCCGGGACAGTGAATTCAAGGGCTAACTATGGCTACACCTTC NA TRBD1 TRBJ1-2 TRBV13
CASRFFSYEQYF TGTGCCAGCAGGTTCTTTTCCTACGAGCAGTACTTC NA NA TRBJ2-7 TRBV11-2
CASSLDWAGGFGELFF TGCGCCAGCAGCTTGGACTGGGCGGGAGGATTCGGGGAGCTGTTTTTT NA TRBD2 TRBJ2-2 TRBV5-1
CASSSPGGIAQRETQYF TGTGCCAGCAGCTCTCCGGGGGGGATAGCGCAGCGGGAGACCCAGTACTTC few TRBD2 TRBJ2-5 TRBV7-2
CASSPTGSNQPQHF TGCGCCAGCAGCCCGACAGGGAGCAATCAGCCCCAGCATTTT NA TRBD1 TRBJ1-5 TRBV4-3
CASSFSVNTEAFF TGTGCCAGCAGTTTTTCGGTGAACACTGAAGCTTTCTTT NA NA TRBJ1-1 TRBV12-3/TRBV12-4
CASSIDRVSHEQYF TGCGCCAGCAGCATAGACAGGGTTAGCCACGAGCAGTACTTC once TRBD1 TRBJ2-7 TRBV5-1
CASSPGEGTDEQYF TGCGCCAGCAGCCCCGGGGAGGGGACCGACGAGCAGTACTTC NA TRBD2 TRBJ2-7 TRBV5-1
CASSNMASPLHF TGTGCCAGCAGTAATATGGCGTCACCCCTCCACTTT few NA TRBJ1-6 TRBV12-3/TRBV12-4
CASSFAGSGGYTF TGTGCCAGCAGCTTCGCCGGGTCTGGTGGCTACACCTTC NA NA TRBJ1-2 TRBV7-2
CASSQDRRRETQYF TGTGCCAGCAGCCAAGACAGGCGGCGAGAGACCCAGTACTTC NA NA TRBJ2-5 TRBV3-1/TRBV3-2
CASSQEQGDTGELFF TGTGCCAGCAGCCAAGAACAGGGGGACACCGGGGAGCTGTTTTTT NA TRBD1 TRBJ2-2 TRBV14
CASSSGSTSSYEQYF TGTGCCAGCAGCTCCGGGTCTACCAGCTCCTACGAGCAGTACTTC NA NA TRBJ2-7 TRBV11-2
CASSYAGTGYGYTF TGTGCCAGCAGTTACGCCGGGACAGGCTATGGCTACACCTTC NA TRBD1 TRBJ1-2 TRBV6-5
CASSLSRAVGKLFF TGTGCCAGCAGCTTATCCAGGGCGGTAGGAAAACTGTTTTTT NA NA TRBJ1-4 TRBV5-6
CAISEWRGGQETQYF TGTGCCATCAGTGAGTGGCGGGGGGGGCAAGAGACCCAGTACTTC NA TRBD2 TRBJ2-5 TRBV10-3
CSVDLGQYYNEQFF TGCAGCGTTGATCTCGGACAGTATTACAATGAGCAGTTCTTC NA NA TRBJ2-1 TRBV29-1
CASSLGQGRTGELFF TGTGCCAGCAGCTTGGGACAGGGTCGGACCGGGGAGCTGTTTTTT NA TRBD1 TRBJ2-2 TRBV11-3
CASSPGTGAFYGYTF TGTGCCAGCAGTCCCGGGACAGGGGCGTTCTATGGCTACACCTTC NA TRBD1 TRBJ1-2 TRBV27
CASSFGGGYNEQFF TGTGCCAGCAGCTTTGGCGGGGGCTACAATGAGCAGTTCTTC NA TRBD2 TRBJ2-1 TRBV11-1
CAWSIGTGDNSPLHF TGTGCCTGGAGTATTGGGACAGGGGATAATTCACCCCTCCACTTT NA TRBD1 TRBJ1-6 TRBV30
CASSQGGQNTEAFF TGTGCCAGCAGCCAAGGGGGACAGAACACTGAAGCTTTCTTT NA NA TRBJ1-1 TRBV4-2
CASTLIAGPSDEQYF TGTGCCAGCACCCTTATAGCGGGCCCCTCCGACGAGCAGTACTTC NA TRBD2 TRBJ2-7 TRBV6-5
CASSLVGFYYGYTF TGTGCCAGCAGCTTGGTAGGTTTTTACTATGGCTACACCTTC once NA TRBJ1-2 TRBV5-6
CASSSTGIPLFYNEQFF TGTGCCAGCAGCTCGACAGGGATTCCCCTTTTTTACAATGAGCAGTTCTTC NA TRBD1 TRBJ2-1 TRBV5-8
CASSLERSTYEQYF TGTGCCAGCAGTTTAGAAAGGTCAACCTACGAGCAGTACTTC NA NA TRBJ2-7 TRBV2
CASSQYGGSDLSPLHF TGTGCCAGCAGCCAATACGGCGGGTCCGATCTTTCACCCCTCCACTTT NA NA TRBJ1-6 TRBV3-1/TRBV3-2
CASSPGGTGSYEQYF TGTGCCAGCAGCCCAGGGGGGACAGGGTCCTACGAGCAGTACTTC NA TRBD1 TRBJ2-7 TRBV11-3
CATSVSKNEKLFF TGTGCCACCAGTGTATCCAAGAATGAAAAACTGTTTTTT NA NA TRBJ1-4 TRBV24-1
CASSQDSGGDQETQYF TGCGCCAGCAGCCAAGATTCAGGGGGAGACCAAGAGACCCAGTACTTC NA TRBD1 TRBJ2-5 TRBV4-1
CASSLQRGTPLGEQFF TGTGCCAGCAGCTTACAGCGGGGAACCCCTCTTGGTGAGCAGTTCTTC NA TRBD2 TRBJ2-1 TRBV13
CATSERTGRLFF TGTGCCACCAGTGAAAGGACAGGGAGGCTGTTTTTT NA TRBD1 TRBJ1-4 TRBV24-1